This entry describes one T cell receptor (beta chain). These data originate in a study of blood T cell repertoires in COVID-19. In the study overall: The United States, Italy and Spain supplied acute and convalescent COVID-19 samples. Nucleic acid was either cDNA or gDNA, and it came from T cells, B-cell-depleted T cells, or PBMCs.

Trimming took 6 bases from V and 0 from J, leaving 14 bases between them. CDR3 length: 15 amino acids. Germline CDR1 is MNHEY and CDR2 is SVGAGI. In the original workflow: It was from reference gene primer amplification that nucleated cell counts were estimated. Produced via immunoSEQ multiplex PCR; TCRdb's table is partial and in-frame only. The DNA was the basis for D and trimming; V, J and clone size are from that table. Here the sample spans under 200,000 clones, 83% being singletons. The chain couples TRBV6-5 to TRBJ1-1, with D possibly TRBD1 on 6 matching bases. The origin of this receptor is a human donor in a cohort sampled during active COVID-19. The sequenced material came from peripheral blood. The CDR3 bases are TGTGCCAGCAGCCGGATAACAGGGCTGAACACTGAAGCTTTCTTT. Amino acid sequence: CASSRITGLNTEAFF.